A selection of T cell receptor beta chains follows, all from one sample in a study of cytomegalovirus exposure and HLA in healthy donors. This table comes from immunoSEQ multiplex PCR, and its TCRdb copy is limited to in-frame clones, with some not included. The sample holds around 160,000 clones, approximately 80% seen once. The sequenced material came from PBMCs. Receptors were obtained from a woman aged 35 to 49 in good health and CMV-seropositive. Each CDR3 is given with its conserved first and last residue. D genes are given only for firm matches. The size of a clone is reported for some rows only, either as once, few or many, or as a class for expanded clones.

V gene	clone size	J gene	D gene	CDR3 protein	CDR3 DNA
TRBV6-1	.	TRBJ1-4	.	CASSEPGLNEKLFF	TGTGCCAGCAGTGAACCGGGACTTAATGAAAAACTGTTTTTT
TRBV19	.	TRBJ1-5	.	CASSIFPGDNQPQHF	TGTGCCAGTAGTATATTTCCAGGGGACAATCAGCCCCAGCATTTT
TRBV5-8	.	TRBJ1-1	TRBD1	CANRTGLNTEAFF	TGTGCCAACCGGACAGGGCTGAACACTGAAGCTTTCTTT
TRBV7-9	.	TRBJ2-2	.	CASRPGPNTGELFF	TGTGCCAGCAGGCCGGGTCCGAACACCGGGGAGCTGTTTTTT
TRBV6-5	.	TRBJ1-2	TRBD1	CASSASGTDDYGYTF	TGTGCCAGCAGTGCGTCCGGGACAGATGACTATGGCTACACCTTC
TRBV6-5	few	TRBJ2-2	.	CASSFGEVHTGELFF	TGTGCCAGCAGTTTCGGCGAGGTCCACACCGGGGAGCTGTTTTTT
TRBV9	.	TRBJ2-2	TRBD1	CASSVGQGSAGELFF	TGTGCCAGCAGCGTGGGACAGGGGAGCGCCGGGGAGCTGTTTTTT
TRBV5-1	.	TRBJ2-1	.	CASGRTDVVEQFF	TGCGCCAGCGGAAGGACAGACGTGGTCGAGCAGTTCTTC
TRBV11-3	few	TRBJ1-1	.	CASSFQKYYEMNTEAFF	TGTGCCAGCAGCTTCCAGAAATACTACGAAATGAACACTGAAGCTTTCTTT
TRBV11-2	.	TRBJ1-4	.	CASSLARDEKLFF	TGTGCCAGCAGCTTAGCTCGGGATGAAAAACTGTTTTTT
TRBV7-2	.	TRBJ2-5	TRBD1	CASSPGDRKETQYF	TGTGCCAGCAGCCCGGGGGACAGGAAAGAGACCCAGTACTTC
TRBV19	.	TRBJ1-1	.	CASNSRGGTEAFF	TGTGCCAGTAACTCCAGGGGAGGGACTGAAGCTTTCTTT
TRBV2	.	TRBJ2-2	TRBD2	CASSEAPLAGGRSGELFF	TGTGCCAGCAGTGAAGCGCCCCTAGCGGGGGGACGAAGCGGGGAGCTGTTTTTT
TRBV29-1	once	TRBJ2-7	TRBD2	CSAVAGPHEQYF	TGCAGCGCCGTAGCGGGACCCCACGAGCAGTACTTC
TRBV4-3	.	TRBJ1-2	TRBD1	CASSQTGGLDYGYTF	TGCGCCAGCAGCCAGACAGGGGGCCTCGACTATGGCTACACCTTC
TRBV19	.	TRBJ1-2	.	CASSIGGNYGYTF	TGTGCCAGTAGTATCGGCGGGAACTATGGCTACACCTTC
TRBV6-5	.	TRBJ1-1	TRBD1	CASSLDRATEAFF	TGTGCCAGCAGCTTGGACAGGGCCACTGAAGCTTTCTTT
TRBV4-2	.	TRBJ2-7	TRBD2	CASSQEGGRGPYEQYF	TGTGCCAGCAGCCAAGAAGGCGGGAGGGGACCCTACGAGCAGTACTTC
TRBV5-8	.	TRBJ1-1	.	CASSFQGGTEAFF	TGTGCCAGCAGCTTTCAAGGGGGAACTGAAGCTTTCTTT
TRBV30	.	TRBJ1-4	.	CAWSVHRIPTNEKLFF	TGTGCCTGGAGTGTACACAGGATACCAACTAATGAAAAACTGTTTTTT
TRBV18	few	TRBJ2-5	TRBD2	CASSSRSSGGTQETQYF	TGTGCCAGCTCATCTCGGAGTAGCGGGGGAACACAAGAGACCCAGTACTTC
TRBV27	.	TRBJ2-7	TRBD2	CASTASGRMNEQYF	TGTGCCAGCACCGCCAGCGGGAGAATGAACGAGCAGTACTTC
TRBV4-3	few	TRBJ1-5	TRBD1	CASSQDRFSNQPQHF	TGCGCCAGCAGCCAGGACAGGTTTAGCAATCAGCCCCAGCATTTT
TRBV7-9	.	TRBJ1-5	TRBD1	CASSRTGNNQPQHF	TGTGCCAGCAGCAGGACAGGGAACAATCAGCCCCAGCATTTT
TRBV7-2	.	TRBJ2-2	TRBD1	CASSLDGTGFGTNTGELFF	TGTGCCAGCAGCTTAGACGGGACAGGGTTTGGTACAAACACCGGGGAGCTGTTTTTT
TRBV6-5	.	TRBJ2-7	TRBD1	CASSYSRQGNGYEQYF	TGTGCCAGCAGTTACTCGAGACAGGGCAATGGCTACGAGCAGTACTTC
TRBV5-6	.	TRBJ1-1	TRBD1	CASNQGGHTEAFF	TGTGCCAGCAATCAGGGGGGACACACTGAAGCTTTCTTT
TRBV19	.	TRBJ1-2	.	CASSNNNYGYTF	TGTGCCAGTAGTAACAATAACTATGGCTACACCTTC
TRBV30	.	TRBJ1-2	.	CAWNSGYGYTF	TGTGCCTGGAACTCAGGGTATGGCTACACCTTC
TRBV7-2	.	TRBJ2-7	TRBD1	CASSPWDRGDEQYF	TGTGCCAGCAGCCCGTGGGACAGGGGGGACGAGCAGTACTTC
TRBV5-6	.	TRBJ1-2	TRBD1	CASSLVDRGGLGYGYTF	TGTGCCAGCAGCTTGGTGGACAGGGGAGGTTTGGGCTATGGCTACACCTTC
TRBV27	once	TRBJ2-7	TRBD1	CASSSAGGYEQYF	TGTGCCAGCAGTTCGGCAGGGGGCTACGAGCAGTACTTC
TRBV7-2	.	TRBJ1-2	.	CASSSLGPSSYGYTF	TGTGCCAGCAGCTCCCTGGGGCCCTCTAGCTATGGCTACACCTTC
TRBV6-5	.	TRBJ2-1	TRBD2	CASSYSLAGLNEQFF	TGTGCCAGCAGTTACTCGTTAGCGGGCCTTAATGAGCAGTTCTTC
TRBV6-5	.	TRBJ2-7	.	CASSYEAGKQYF	TGTGCCAGCAGTTACGAGGCGGGTAAGCAGTACTTC
TRBV19	.	TRBJ2-1	TRBD1	CASKAQGARNEQFF	TGTGCCAGTAAGGCACAGGGGGCGCGAAATGAGCAGTTCTTC
TRBV6-1	.	TRBJ2-7	.	CASSDGNRFDRAVQYF	TGTGCCAGCAGTGACGGGAATCGGTTTGATCGAGCGGTGCAGTACTTC
TRBV4-3	.	TRBJ2-1	TRBD2	CASSISGSSYNEQFF	TGCGCCAGCAGCATTAGCGGGAGCTCCTACAATGAGCAGTTCTTC
TRBV9	.	TRBJ1-1	.	CASGSRWDTEAFF	TGTGCCAGCGGATCCAGGTGGGACACTGAAGCTTTCTTT
TRBV2	.	TRBJ2-3	TRBD2	CASSGGGAGTQYF	TGTGCCAGCAGTGGCGGGGGGGCCGGCACGCAGTATTTT
TRBV6-5	few	TRBJ2-7	.	CASRGLSSYEQYF	TGTGCCAGCAGGGGACTTAGCTCCTACGAGCAGTACTTC
TRBV6-6	.	TRBJ2-7	TRBD2	CASSYSSSGPYEQYF	TGTGCCAGCAGTTACTCGTCTAGCGGACCTTACGAGCAGTACTTC
TRBV7-9	.	TRBJ2-7	TRBD1	CASSLEGGQGNEQYF	TGTGCCAGCAGCTTAGAGGGGGGACAGGGTAACGAGCAGTACTTC
TRBV28	.	TRBJ2-5	.	CASTPSQETQYF	TGTGCCAGCACCCCCTCTCAAGAGACCCAGTACTTC